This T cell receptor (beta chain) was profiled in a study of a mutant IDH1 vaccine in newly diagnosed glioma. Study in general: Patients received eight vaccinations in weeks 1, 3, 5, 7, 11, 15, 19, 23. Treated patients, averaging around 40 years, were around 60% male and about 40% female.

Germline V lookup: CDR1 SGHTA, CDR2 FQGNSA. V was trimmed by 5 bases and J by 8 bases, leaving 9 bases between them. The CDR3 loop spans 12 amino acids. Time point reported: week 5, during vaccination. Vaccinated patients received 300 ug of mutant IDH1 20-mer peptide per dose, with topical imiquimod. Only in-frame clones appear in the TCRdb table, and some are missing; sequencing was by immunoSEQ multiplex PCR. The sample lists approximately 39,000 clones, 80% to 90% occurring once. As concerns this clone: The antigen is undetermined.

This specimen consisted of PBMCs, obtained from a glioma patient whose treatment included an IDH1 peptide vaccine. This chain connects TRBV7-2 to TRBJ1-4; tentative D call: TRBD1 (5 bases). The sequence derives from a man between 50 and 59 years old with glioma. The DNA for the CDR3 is TGTGCCAGCAGCAGTGACAGAGAAAAACTGTTTTTT. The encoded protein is CASSSDREKLFF.